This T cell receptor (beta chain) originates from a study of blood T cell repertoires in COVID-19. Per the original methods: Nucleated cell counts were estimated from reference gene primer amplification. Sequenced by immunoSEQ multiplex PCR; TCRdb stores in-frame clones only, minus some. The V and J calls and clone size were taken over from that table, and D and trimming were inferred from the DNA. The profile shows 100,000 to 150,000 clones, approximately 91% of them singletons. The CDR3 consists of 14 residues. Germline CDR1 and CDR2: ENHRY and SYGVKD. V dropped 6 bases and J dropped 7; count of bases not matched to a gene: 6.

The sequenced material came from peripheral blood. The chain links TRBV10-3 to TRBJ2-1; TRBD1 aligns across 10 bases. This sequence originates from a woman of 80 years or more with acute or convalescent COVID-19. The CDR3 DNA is TGTGCCATCAGGACAGGGGGCCTAGGAAATGAGCAGTTCTTC. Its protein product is CAIRTGGLGNEQFF.